The sequence of this T cell receptor (beta chain) was determined in a study of blood T cell repertoires in COVID-19. Study in general: Samples of COVID-19 (acute and convalescent) were obtained from the United States, Italy and Spain.

Sequencing was performed with immunoSEQ multiplex PCR; in TCRdb, only in-frame clones are kept and a portion is missing. The sample includes 200,000 or so clones, 60% to 80% of them seen just once. Germline CDR1 KGHSH, CDR2 LQKENI. Trimming removed 4 bases from V and 4 bases from J; junction bases left unmatched: 6. The CDR3 length is 16 residues. The chain carries TRBV18 and TRBJ2-2, with 10 bases that match TRBD1. The sequence was collected from a man aged 60 to 69 with active or convalescent COVID-19. The sequenced sample was peripheral blood. Written as DNA, the CDR3 is TGTGCCAGCTCACAACGACAGGGGGCGCGCACCGGGGAGCTGTTTTTT. This sequence encodes CASSQRQGARTGELFF.